This T cell receptor (beta chain) was obtained from a study of OX40 agonist ivuxolimab in advanced cancers. About the investigation overall: The costimulatory receptor OX40 (CD134) was targeted by ivuxolimab, a fully human IgG2 agonistic monoclonal antibody. The paper describes the monotherapy dose-escalation part (N of about 47 patients) of the phase I trial of ivuxolimab. Of the approximately 54 dose-escalation patients, hepatocellular carcinoma was present in about 20, melanoma in around 15, renal cell carcinoma in 9 and head and neck cancer in 9. The point of sequencing TCRbeta in the periphery was to test whether ivuxolimab changed TCR sequence diversity and drove clonal T-cell expansion. A male proportion of around 80% and a mean age of approximately 55 years, ranging from 23 to 79, were recorded for the dose-escalation cohort. Intravenous ivuxolimab was administered to patients every 2 weeks at six dose levels: 0.01, 0.1, 0.3, 1.5, 3 and 10 mg/kg. Prior anti-PD-1, anti-PD-L1 or anti-CTLA-4 therapy was permitted, and 40% of dose-escalation patients had received checkpoint inhibitors. Partial responses were achieved by three dose-escalation patients, of whom one had hepatocellular carcinoma and two had cutaneous melanoma.

On this clone: Its antigen is unknown. Base-call qualities are not available, and no considerably larger clone is one nucleotide away.

Patients with a history of autoimmune disease or receiving systemic immunosuppression were excluded from the trial. In every dose cohort, peripheral blood was drawn for TCR sequencing at baseline, cycle 4 day 1, and cycle 7 day 1. Samples were obtained from an open-label, multicenter, first-in-human phase I dose-escalation trial of ivuxolimab. Adults with locally advanced or metastatic melanoma, renal cell, hepatocellular, or head and neck squamous cell carcinoma were enrolled in the trial. Before TCR sequencing, CD4+ T cells and CD8+ T cells from peripheral blood were sorted into separate populations. Genomic DNA was isolated from the sorted cells so that the TCRbeta CDR3 region could be sequenced. The immunoSEQ Assay was used to sequence the TCRbeta CDR3 regions. The source is immuneACCESS, and TCRdb retained only in-frame sequences with V and J called. Part of the clones is not carried over; for the studies checked, unresolved V genes explain less than half of this, and the remainder is unexplained. Recorded for this sample are under 6,500 clones; roughly 67% of them occurred a single time. Around 63% of the sample is held by the ten biggest clonotypes.

The CDR3 runs 14 amino acids, cysteine and phenylalanine included. The read is trimmed to its CDR3 DNA, 42 bases read in frame from base 1. Deletion took 0 bases off V and 1 base off J, with a span of 7 bases between the germline ends. CDR1 and CDR2 (SGDLS, YYNGEE) derive from the germline V gene. Overall results and qualifications from the work: In the 0.1-3.0 mg/kg groups, partial responders were among the patients with the lowest normalized peripheral clonal expansion, particularly in CD8+ T cells. Clonal expansion of both CD4+ and CD8+ blood T cells was observed from baseline to week 6 at doses 0.1 to 3.0 mg/kg. After ivuxolimab, expanded clones were on average more numerous among CD8+ T cells than among CD4+ T cells. Which antigens the clonally expanded peripheral T cells were specific for was not determined. Low levels of normalized T-cell clonal expansion were also seen in some nonresponding patients.

This TCR came from an adult with an advanced solid tumor such as melanoma, head and neck, liver or kidney cancer. Rearrangement joined TRBV9 to TRBJ1-2, with TRBD1 as a weak D call on 6 bases. Sequencing used CD4+ or CD8+ T cells sorted from blood, obtained in a trial of the OX40 agonist ivuxolimab. The sequenced DNA is TGTGCCAGCAGCGTAGCGGACAGTAACTATGGCTACACCTTC. Translated, this gives CASSVADSNYGYTF. The CDR3 plus the reference TRBV9 and TRBJ1-2 genes for the other parts give the full variable domain: DSGVTQTPKHLITATGQRVTLRCSPRSGDLSVYWYQQSLDQGLQFLIQYYNGEERAKGNILERFSAQQFPDLHSELNLSSLELGDSALYFCASSVADSNYGYTFGSGTRLTVV.